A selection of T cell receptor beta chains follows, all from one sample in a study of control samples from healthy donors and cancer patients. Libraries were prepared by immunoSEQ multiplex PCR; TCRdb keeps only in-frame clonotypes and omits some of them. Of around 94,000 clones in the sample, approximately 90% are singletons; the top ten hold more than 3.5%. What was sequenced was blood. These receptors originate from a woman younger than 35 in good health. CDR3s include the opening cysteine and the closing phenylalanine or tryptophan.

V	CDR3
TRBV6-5	CASSYNRENTEAFF
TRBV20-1	CSASEFRAGVQETQYF
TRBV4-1	CASSQDTGNVYYGYTF
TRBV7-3	CASSLTPSGGAREQFF
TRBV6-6	CASTELTSVGDYGYTF
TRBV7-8	CASSTTGETQYF
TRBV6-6	CASSLTKGLKETQYF
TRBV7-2	CASSFRAGGTDTQYF
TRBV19	CASRSGSTYGYTF
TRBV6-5	CATHRDYQETQYF
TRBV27	CASSHREEGSYEQYF
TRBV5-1	CASSVDTSYGYTF
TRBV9	CASSPSGGTNYGYTF
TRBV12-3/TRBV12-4	CASSFGQNNGYTF
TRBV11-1	CASSLISGTEAFF
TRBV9	CASSQSRGLTYNEQFF
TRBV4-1	CASSQEASYGYTF
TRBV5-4	CASSRWDEQYF
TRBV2	CASSDRGNYGYTF
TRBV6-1	CASSAQPGQVNLNTEAFF
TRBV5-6	CASSLAGQGSSPLHF
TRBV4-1	CASSHAWGSRVEAFF
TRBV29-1	CSVAPTESHGYTF
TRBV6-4	CASSDSPTDTQYF
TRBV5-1	CASSFDTSGGLNYEQYF
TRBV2	CASSAGTGNGYTF
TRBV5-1	CASSFSGELFF
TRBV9	CASSVEAYNEQFF
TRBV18	CASSPGPSGEQYF
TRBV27	CASSSQRGALTDTQYF
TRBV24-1	CATSGPRGMHTEAFF
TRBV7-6	CASSRDEGHNYGYTF
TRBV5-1	CASSSGQVGETQYF